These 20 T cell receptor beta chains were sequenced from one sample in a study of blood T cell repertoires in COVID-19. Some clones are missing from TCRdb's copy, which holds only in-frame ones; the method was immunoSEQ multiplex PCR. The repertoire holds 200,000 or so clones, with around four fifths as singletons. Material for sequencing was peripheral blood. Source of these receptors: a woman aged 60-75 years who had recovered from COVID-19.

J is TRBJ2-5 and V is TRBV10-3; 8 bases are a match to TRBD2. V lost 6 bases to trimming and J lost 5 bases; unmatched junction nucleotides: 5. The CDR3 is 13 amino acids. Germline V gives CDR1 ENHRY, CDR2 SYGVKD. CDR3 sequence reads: CAISGGAEETQYF. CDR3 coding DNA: TGTGCCATCAGCGGGGGGGCCGAGGAGACCCAGTACTTC.

In DNA, the CDR3 is TGTGCCAGCGGCGGGGTGGCCTATGGCTACACCTTC. Its translation is CASGGVAYGYTF. V usage is TRBV5-4 and J usage is TRBJ1-2; no firm D call. V lost 7 bases to trimming and J lost 4 bases, with 11 bases between them. Germline V gene sequence: CDR1 SGHNT, CDR2 YYREEE (reference sequence). The CDR3 is 12 amino acids.

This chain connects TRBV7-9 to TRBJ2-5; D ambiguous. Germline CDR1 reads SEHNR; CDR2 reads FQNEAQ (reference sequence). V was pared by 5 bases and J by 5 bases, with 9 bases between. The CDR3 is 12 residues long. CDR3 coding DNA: TGTGCCAGCAGCCCCGAGCCTGAGACCCAGTACTTC. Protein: CASSPEPETQYF.

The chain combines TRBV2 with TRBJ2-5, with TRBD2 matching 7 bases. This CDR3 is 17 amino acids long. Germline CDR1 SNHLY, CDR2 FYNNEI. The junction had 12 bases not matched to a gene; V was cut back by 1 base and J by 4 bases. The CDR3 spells CASSEGAGRARGETQYF. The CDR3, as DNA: TGTGCCAGCAGTGAAGGGGCAGGGAGGGCTCGAGGAGAGACCCAGTACTTC.

CDR3 bases: TGTGCCAGTTTGGGGGGCACTGAAGCTTTCTTT. It encodes CASLGGTEAFF. The genes are TRBV19 and TRBJ1-1; D perhaps matches TRBD1 (5 bases). Germline V CDR1 and CDR2: LNHDA, SQIVND (reference sequence). Trimming stripped 8 bases from V and 4 bases from J, with 8 bases between. The CDR3 contains 11 residues.

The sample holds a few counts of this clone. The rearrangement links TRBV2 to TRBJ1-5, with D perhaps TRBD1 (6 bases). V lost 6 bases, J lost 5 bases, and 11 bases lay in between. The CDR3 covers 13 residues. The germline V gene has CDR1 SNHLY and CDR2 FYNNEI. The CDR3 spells CASRTGGYQPQHF. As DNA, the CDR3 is TGTGCCAGCAGGACAGGTGGTTATCAGCCCCAGCATTTT. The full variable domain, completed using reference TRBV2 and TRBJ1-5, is EPEVTQTPSHQVTQMGQEVILRCVPISNHLYFYWYRQILGQKVEFLVSFYNNEISEKSEIFDDQFSVERPDGSNFTLKIRSTKLEDSAMYFCASRTGGYQPQHFGDGTRLSIL.

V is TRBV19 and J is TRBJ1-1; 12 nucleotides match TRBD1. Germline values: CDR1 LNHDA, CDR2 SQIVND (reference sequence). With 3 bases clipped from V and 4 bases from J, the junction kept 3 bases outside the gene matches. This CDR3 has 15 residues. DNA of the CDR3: TGTGCCAGTAGTATGGGGGACAGGGGGCCCACTGAAGCTTTCTTT. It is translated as CASSMGDRGPTEAFF.

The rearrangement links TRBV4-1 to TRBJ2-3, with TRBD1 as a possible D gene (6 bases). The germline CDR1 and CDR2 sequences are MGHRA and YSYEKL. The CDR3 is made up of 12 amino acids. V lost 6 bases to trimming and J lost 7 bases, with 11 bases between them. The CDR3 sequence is CASSPQGYTQYF. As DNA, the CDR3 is TGCGCCAGCAGTCCACAGGGATATACGCAGTATTTT.

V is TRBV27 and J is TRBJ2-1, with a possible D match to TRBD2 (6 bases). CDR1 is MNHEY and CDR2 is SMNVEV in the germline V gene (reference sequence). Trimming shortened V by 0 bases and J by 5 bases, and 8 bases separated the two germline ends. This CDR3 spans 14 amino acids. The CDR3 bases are TGTGCCAGCAGTTTATCCCGGGAGAACAATGAGCAGTTCTTC. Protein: CASSLSRENNEQFF.

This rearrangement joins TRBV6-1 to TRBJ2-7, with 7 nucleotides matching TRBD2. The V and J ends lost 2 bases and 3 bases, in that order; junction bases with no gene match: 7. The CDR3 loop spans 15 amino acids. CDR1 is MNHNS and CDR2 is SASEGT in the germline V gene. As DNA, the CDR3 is TGTGCCAGCAGTGAATTAGTTGGGGAGGGCTACGAGCAGTACTTC. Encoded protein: CASSELVGEGYEQYF.

Here the CDR3 reads CASSVGAQETQYF. CDR3 in DNA: TGTGCCAGTAGTGTGGGGGCCCAAGAGACCCAGTACTTC. The J gene is TRBJ2-5, the V gene TRBV19; maybe TRBD1 (6 bases). Per germline, CDR1 LNHDA and CDR2 SQIVND (reference sequence). Trimming removed 5 bases at V and 1 base at J, with 8 bases between. CDR3 length: 13 amino acids.

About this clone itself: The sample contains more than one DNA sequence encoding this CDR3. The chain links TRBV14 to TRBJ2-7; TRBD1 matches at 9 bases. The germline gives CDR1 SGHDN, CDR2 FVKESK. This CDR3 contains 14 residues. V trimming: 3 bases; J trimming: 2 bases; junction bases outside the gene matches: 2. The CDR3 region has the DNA TGTGCCAGCAGCCAGGGACAGGGCCCCTACGAGCAGTACTTC. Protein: CASSQGQGPYEQYF.

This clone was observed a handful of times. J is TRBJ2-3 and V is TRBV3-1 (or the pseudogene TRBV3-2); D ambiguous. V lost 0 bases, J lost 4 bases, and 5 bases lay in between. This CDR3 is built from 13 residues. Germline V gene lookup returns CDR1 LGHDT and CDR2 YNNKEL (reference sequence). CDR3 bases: TGTGCCAGCAGCCAAGATCAGGCAGATACGCAGTATTTT. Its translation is CASSQDQADTQYF.

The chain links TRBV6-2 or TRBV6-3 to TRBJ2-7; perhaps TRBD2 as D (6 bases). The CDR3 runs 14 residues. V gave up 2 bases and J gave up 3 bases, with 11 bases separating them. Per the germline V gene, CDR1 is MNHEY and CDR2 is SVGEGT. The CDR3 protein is CASSYQISGYEQYF. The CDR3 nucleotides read TGTGCCAGCAGTTACCAGATTAGCGGCTACGAGCAGTACTTC.

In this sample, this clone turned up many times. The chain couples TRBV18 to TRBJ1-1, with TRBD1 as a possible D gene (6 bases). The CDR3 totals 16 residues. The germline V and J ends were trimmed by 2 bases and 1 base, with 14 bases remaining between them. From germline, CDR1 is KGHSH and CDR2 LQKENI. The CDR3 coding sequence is TGTGCCAGCTCACCATTGATTCAGACAGGGAACACTGAAGCTTTCTTT. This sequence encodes CASSPLIQTGNTEAFF. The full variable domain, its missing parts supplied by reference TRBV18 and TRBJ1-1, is NAGVMQNPRHLVRRRGQEARLRCSPMKGHSHVYWYRQLPEEGLKFMVYLQKENIIDESGMPKERFSAEFPKEGPSILRIQQVVRGDSAAYFCASSPLIQTGNTEAFFGQGTRLTVV.

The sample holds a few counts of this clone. In DNA, the CDR3 is TGTGCCAGCACCCCGACCCCTGGACAAGGAGAAGCTTTCTTT. Translation gives CASTPTPGQGEAFF. V gene TRBV6-4 combines with J gene TRBJ1-1, with a weak D call TRBD1 (5 bases). Germline assignment: CDR1 MRHNA and CDR2 SNTAGT. The CDR3 length is 14 residues. Trimming shortened V by 7 bases and J by 8 bases, and 20 bases separated the two germline ends.

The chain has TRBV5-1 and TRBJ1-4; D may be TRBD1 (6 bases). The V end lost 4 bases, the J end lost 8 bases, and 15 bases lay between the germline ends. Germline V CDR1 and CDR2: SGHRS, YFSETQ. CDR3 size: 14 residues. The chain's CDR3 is CASSPRQDGEKLFF. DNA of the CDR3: TGCGCCAGCAGCCCACGACAGGATGGGGAAAAACTGTTTTTT.

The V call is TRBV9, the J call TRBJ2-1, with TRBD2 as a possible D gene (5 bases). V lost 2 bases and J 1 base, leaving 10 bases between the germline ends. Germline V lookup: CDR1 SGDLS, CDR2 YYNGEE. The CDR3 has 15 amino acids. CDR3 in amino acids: CASSVQLGSYNEQFF. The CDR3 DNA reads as TGTGCCAGCAGCGTCCAACTAGGGTCCTACAATGAGCAGTTCTTC.

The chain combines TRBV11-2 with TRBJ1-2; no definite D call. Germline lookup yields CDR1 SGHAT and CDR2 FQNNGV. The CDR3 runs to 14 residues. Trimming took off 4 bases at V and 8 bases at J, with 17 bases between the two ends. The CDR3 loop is CASSSLKGVGGYTF. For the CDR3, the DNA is TGTGCCAGCAGCTCCCTGAAGGGAGTGGGGGGCTACACCTTC. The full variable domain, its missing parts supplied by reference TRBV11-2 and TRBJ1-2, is EAGVAQSPRYKIIEKRQSVAFWCNPISGHATLYWYQQILGQGPKLLIQFQNNGVVDDSQLPKDRFSAERLKGVDSTLKIQPAKLEDSAVYLCASSSLKGVGGYTFGSGTRLTVV.

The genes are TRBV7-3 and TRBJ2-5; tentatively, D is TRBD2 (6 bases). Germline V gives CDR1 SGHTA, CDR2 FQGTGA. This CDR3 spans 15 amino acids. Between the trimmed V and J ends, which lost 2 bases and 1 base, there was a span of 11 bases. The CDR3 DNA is TGTGCCAGCAGCTTACGACCGGGGGTCCAAGAGACCCAGTACTTC. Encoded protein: CASSLRPGVQETQYF.